Below, one TCR beta chain is given with its context. Distinct nucleotide sequences in the sample also encode this CDR3. The entry originates in a study of blood T cell repertoires in COVID-19. Study information: Samples representing acute and convalescent COVID-19 were sourced from the United States, Italy and Spain.

TCRdb's table, derived via immunoSEQ multiplex PCR, lists solely in-frame clones and lacks some. The table shows a few hundred thousand clones, with 70% to 90% occurring only once. Participants reported their clinical history, and cohort assignment relied on those reports. Before being deemed recovered, Cohort 3 donors had two negative PCRs, clearance, or symptom resolution. Germline lookup yields CDR1 LGHDT and CDR2 YNNKEL (reference sequence). The CDR3 is made up of 15 amino acids. The junction had 6 bases not matched to a gene; V was cut back by 2 bases and J by 4 bases. The TCR was taken from a man aged 25-40 years who had recovered from COVID-19. The J gene is TRBJ1-2, the V gene TRBV3-1 (or the pseudogene TRBV3-2), with 8 bases identical to TRBD1. Sequenced input: PBMCs or T cells enriched from blood (not recorded which). The CDR3 protein is CASSQPGQGGYGYTF. In DNA form, the CDR3 reads TGTGCCAGCAGCCAACCCGGACAGGGTGGCTATGGCTACACCTTC.